The source of this T cell receptor beta chain is a study of T cells in localized non-small cell lung cancer. General observations from the study: The study linked higher blood T cell density to longer overall survival. Of the top 100 tumor clones, median approximately 60 were in adjacent lung, some 30 among its top 100. Heterogeneity cannot be ruled out, as sequencing used one tumor region only. Uninvolved adjacent lung showed peak T cell clonality, exceeding tumor.

To note about this clone: Its target is not known.

Trimming took 6 bases from V and 1 from J, leaving 12 bases between them. Germline V CDR1 and CDR2: MDHEN, SYDVKM. The CDR3 consists of 15 residues. The protocol was immunoSEQ multiplex PCR, while the TCRdb copy is restricted to in-frame clones and leaves out a portion. There are around 16,000 clones in the sample; around 83% occur only once, and approximately 23% lies in the top ten. This chain uses TRBV28 with TRBJ2-2, with a possible D match to TRBD1 (5 bases). This sequence was found in a male donor older than 55 with stage I lung adenocarcinoma. The input for sequencing was peripheral blood, taken before any cancer treatment. The CDR3, as DNA: TGTGCCAGCAGACCGGCCCAGGGGAACACCGGGGAGCTGTTTTTT. It yields the protein CASRPAQGNTGELFF.